The sequence of this TCR beta chain was determined in a study of beta chain features in type 1 diabetes. Germline lookup yields CDR1 SGDLS and CDR2 YYNGEE. V was shortened by 0 bases and J by 9 bases, with 13 bases between the two germline ends. This CDR3 region has 14 residues. Reverse transcription of all isolated RNA meant that expressed TCRB transcripts were sequenced. Measured with immunoSEQ multiplex PCR; TCRdb has only the in-frame clones, and not every one. Of about 180,000 clones in the sample, about 13% were seen once. The sequenced material came from central memory CD4+ T cells from blood. This chain uses TRBV9 with TRBJ2-1, with D unclear. The clonotype was recovered from a young woman in good health. The CDR3 loop reads CASSVGLENGEQFF. CDR3 DNA sequence: TGTGCCAGCAGCGTAGGGCTAGAGAATGGTGAGCAGTTCTTC.